The next 16 T cell receptor beta chains were all read from a single sample in a study of blood T cell repertoires in COVID-19. The protocol was immunoSEQ multiplex PCR, while the TCRdb copy is restricted to in-frame clones and leaves out a portion. Among roughly 260,000 clones, 88% were seen once, and the ten largest hold roughly 4%. The sequenced material came from peripheral blood. These receptors originate from a man aged 55 to 69 who had recovered from COVID-19.

Note on this clone: Within the sample, other DNA sequences also encode this same CDR3. This rearrangement joins TRBV14 to TRBJ2-7; no clear D gene. The CDR3 consists of 13 residues. V was shortened by 0 bases and J by 3 bases, with 6 bases between the two germline ends. Germline values: CDR1 SGHDN, CDR2 FVKESK. The CDR3, as DNA: TGTGCCAGCAGCCAAGATCTCCGCTACGAGCAGTACTTC. As protein: CASSQDLRYEQYF.

This clone was seen a handful of times. V and J are TRBV9 and TRBJ1-1; TRBD1 aligns across 8 bases. Looked up from germline, CDR1 is SGDLS and CDR2 is YYNGEE. Germline trimming cut 3 bases from V and 4 bases from J; bases unmatched to any gene: 8. The CDR3 is made up of 15 amino acids. Here the CDR3 DNA reads TGTGCCAGCAGCGCGACGGACAGGGATCCCACTGAAGCTTTCTTT. As protein: CASSATDRDPTEAFF.

This clone showed up just once. The rearrangement links TRBV28 to TRBJ1-2, with 7 positions matching TRBD1. Germline CDR1 MDHEN, CDR2 SYDVKM. V shed 5 bases, J shed 4 bases, and the junction held 7 bases outside the gene matches. CDR3 size: 14 residues. CDR3 protein: CASSRYRDSYGYTF. The CDR3, as DNA: TGTGCCAGCAGTCGATACCGGGACAGCTATGGCTACACCTTC.

V is TRBV30 and J is TRBJ1-5; TRBD1 agrees at 7 bases. There are 13 residues in the CDR3. Trimming cost V 4 bases and J 5 bases; bases outside gene matches: 5. CDR1 GTSNPN and CDR2 SVGIG come from the germline V gene (reference sequence). CDR3 DNA: TGTGCCTGGACAGGGGGATCGGATCAGCCCCAGCATTTT. Encoded protein: CAWTGGSDQPQHF.

CDR3 region: CASSYSAANSRELFF. Here the CDR3 DNA reads TGTGCCAGCAGTTACTCGGCGGCTAACTCGCGGGAGCTGTTTTTT. The chain joins TRBV6-5 to TRBJ2-2; D is undetermined. The germline CDR1 and CDR2 sequences are MNHEY and SVGAGI. The CDR3 spans 15 residues. V was trimmed by 0 bases and J by 9 bases, leaving 14 bases between them.

This chain connects TRBV3-1 (or the pseudogene TRBV3-2) to TRBJ1-2, with 9 nucleotides matching TRBD1. CDR3 size: 15 residues. Germline lookup yields CDR1 LGHDT and CDR2 YNNKEL (reference sequence). V shed 4 bases and J 2 bases; nucleotides not matched to a gene: 5. In nucleotides, the CDR3 is TGTGCCAGCAGCCCGGGACAGGGAGCGAACTATGGCTACACCTTC. This sequence encodes CASSPGQGANYGYTF.

The chain employs TRBV30 and TRBJ2-4; maybe TRBD2 (6 bases). Germline V gene data show CDR1 as GTSNPN and CDR2 as SVGIG (reference sequence). The CDR3 is made up of 15 amino acids. With 4 bases removed from V and 4 bases from J, the gap between germline ends came to 17 bases. CDR3 in amino acids: CAWKNRGLEKNIQYF. The CDR3 DNA sequence: TGTGCCTGGAAGAATAGGGGACTGGAGAAAAACATTCAGTACTTC.

V gene TRBV5-4 combines with J gene TRBJ1-2, with D hard to call. CDR1 is SGHNT, CDR2 YYREEE, per germline (reference sequence). Trimming shortened V by 3 bases and J by 4 bases, and 10 bases separated the two germline ends. This CDR3 is built from 13 residues. The CDR3 region has the DNA TGTGCCAGCAGCTCGGGCGGACTCTATGGCTACACCTTC. Translating gives CASSSGGLYGYTF.

This chain joins TRBV11-2 and TRBJ1-1; D unresolved. The CDR3 has 13 amino acids. The V end lost 1 base, the J end lost 8 bases, and 11 bases lay between the germline ends. Germline lookup yields CDR1 SGHAT and CDR2 FQNNGV. The CDR3 DNA is TGTGCCAGCAGCTTAGGAGGCGGCAGCGAAGCTTTCTTT. Residues: CASSLGGGSEAFF.

The DNA for the CDR3 is TGTGCCAGCACCGTCGGGACAGGGGGCGGCAATCAGCCCCAGCATTTT. This encodes CASTVGTGGGNQPQHF. This chain connects TRBV2 to TRBJ1-5; TRBD1 agrees at 12 bases. Germline lookup yields CDR1 SNHLY and CDR2 FYNNEI. The V gene end was trimmed by 7 bases and the J gene end by 2 bases; junction bases not matched to a gene: 6. There are 16 residues in the CDR3.

The gene calls are TRBV14 and TRBJ2-6, with TRBD1 as a possible D gene (5 bases). The CDR3 sequence is 19 residues long. Trimming took off 0 bases at V and 0 bases at J, with 15 bases between the two ends. Germline lookup yields CDR1 SGHDN and CDR2 FVKESK. CDR3 sequence: CASSQDSWGSPSGANVLTF. The CDR3 DNA follows: TGTGCCAGCAGCCAAGATAGTTGGGGCAGTCCCTCTGGGGCCAACGTCCTGACTTTC.

The chain couples TRBV6-4 to TRBJ2-1; D may be TRBD1 (6 bases). V was cut by 5 bases and J by 7 bases, with 9 bases left in between. CDR1 and CDR2 from the germline V gene are MRHNA and SNTAGT. The length of the CDR3 is 12 residues. This chain's CDR3 is CASSPTGNEQFF. The CDR3, as DNA: TGTGCCAGCAGTCCCACAGGGAATGAGCAGTTCTTC.

The chain couples TRBV3-1 (or the pseudogene TRBV3-2) to TRBJ1-1; D unclear. With 1 base removed from V and 1 base from J, the gap between germline ends came to 7 bases. Germline CDR1 is LGHDT and CDR2 is YNNKEL (reference sequence). The CDR3 is made up of 14 amino acids. The CDR3 region is CASSQGQGNTEAFF. Written as DNA, the CDR3 is TGTGCCAGCAGCCAAGGACAAGGGAACACTGAAGCTTTCTTT.

The chain is built from TRBV5-6 and TRBJ1-5; 9 positions match TRBD1. CDR1 and CDR2 from the germline V gene are SGHDT and YYEEEE. V gave up 0 bases and J gave up 4 bases; unmatched junction bases: 8. The CDR3 is 17 amino acids. CDR3 bases: TGTGCCAGCAGCTTGGGAACCGGGACAGGGAGAAATCAGCCCCAGCATTTT. It translates to CASSLGTGTGRNQPQHF. The full variable domain, completed using reference TRBV5-6 and TRBJ1-5, is DAGVTQSPTHLIKTRGQQVTLRCSPKSGHDTVSWYQQALGQGPQFIFQYYEEEERQRGNFPDRFSGHQFPNYSSELNVNALLLGDSALYLCASSLGTGTGRNQPQHFGDGTRLSIL.

This chain links TRBV13 with TRBJ1-1, with 7 bases aligning to TRBD1. Germline CDR1 is PRHDT and CDR2 is FYEKMQ (reference sequence). The length of the CDR3 is 12 residues. Germline trimming cut 6 bases from V and 6 bases from J; bases unmatched to any gene: 4. CDR3 sequence reads: CASRSTGAEAFF. As DNA, the CDR3 is TGTGCCAGCAGATCCACAGGGGCTGAAGCTTTCTTT.

In this sample, this clone turned up once. The chain is built from TRBV11-3 and TRBJ2-1; D possibly corresponds to TRBD1 (6 bases). The CDR3 runs 14 residues. Between the trimmed V and J ends, which lost 5 bases and 4 bases, there was a span of 12 bases. Germline-derived CDR1 and CDR2 are SGHNT and YENEEA. CDR3 nucleotides: TGTGCCAGCAGCCCAAGTGGACAGTACAATGAGCAGTTCTTC. As protein: CASSPSGQYNEQFF.